This T cell receptor (beta chain) originates from a study of vaccination and CD4 T cells after COVID-19. Study details: Each of the control cultures got a CEFX pool, an HIV-1 Nef pool, or no peptide.

This clonotype was found a few times. What it binds is not known. Noted treatment: roughly nine-day PBMC culture with coronavirus spike peptide pools or control peptides (ViraFEST assay). Every well contained some 2 million PBMCs, which were grown with around 9.8 IU/ml IL-2 and about 10 ug/ml peptide pools. Half of the medium was exchanged for fresh IL-2 medium, first on day 3 and then on day 7. With the Oncomine TCR Beta short-read assay, DNA from cultured CD4+ T cells was sequenced. TCRdb re-analysed the PCR reads in MiXCR, keeping a single row per CDR3 protein. The sample yields 9,500 to 15,000 distinct CDR3 sequences, around 50% seen once. CDR3 length: 14 amino acids. J gave up 6 bases and V 0 bases, and 4 bases lay outside the gene matches. Germline V CDR1 and CDR2: DFQATT, SNEGSKA (reference sequence).

Sequenced sample: CD4+ T cells from blood, cultured in vitro. The chain employs TRBV20-1 and TRBJ2-2; 7 positions match TRBD2. This receptor was identified in a human donor who had recovered from COVID-19. In DNA form, the CDR3 reads TGCAGTGCTAGAGAAGGCGGGAGCGCCGGGGAGCTGTTTTTT. This encodes CSAREGGSAGELFF.